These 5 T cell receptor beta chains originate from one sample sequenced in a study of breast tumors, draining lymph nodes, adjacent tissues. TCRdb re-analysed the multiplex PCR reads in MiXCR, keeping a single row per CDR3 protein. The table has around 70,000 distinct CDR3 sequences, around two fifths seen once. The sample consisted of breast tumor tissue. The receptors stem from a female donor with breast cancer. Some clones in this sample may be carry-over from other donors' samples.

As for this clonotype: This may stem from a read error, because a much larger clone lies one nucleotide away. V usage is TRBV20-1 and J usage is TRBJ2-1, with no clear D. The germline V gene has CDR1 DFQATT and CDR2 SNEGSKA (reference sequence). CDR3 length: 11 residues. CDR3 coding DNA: TGCAGTGCTAGAGATCAGGCCGCCCTGTCCTTC. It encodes CSARDQAALSF.

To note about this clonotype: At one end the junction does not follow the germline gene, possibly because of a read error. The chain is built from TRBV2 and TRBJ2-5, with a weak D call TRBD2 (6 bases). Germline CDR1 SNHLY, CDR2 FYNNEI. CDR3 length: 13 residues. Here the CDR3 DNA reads TGCGCCAGCCTGTTGGAGGGCCTAGAGACCCAGTGCTTC. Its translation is CASLLEGLETQCF.

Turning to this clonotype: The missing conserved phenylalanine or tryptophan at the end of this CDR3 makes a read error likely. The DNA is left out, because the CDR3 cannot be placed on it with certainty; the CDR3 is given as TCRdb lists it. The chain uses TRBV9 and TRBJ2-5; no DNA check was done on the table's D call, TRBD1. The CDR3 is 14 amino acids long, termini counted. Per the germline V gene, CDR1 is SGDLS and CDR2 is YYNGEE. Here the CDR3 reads CASSPSGGRSHFGN.

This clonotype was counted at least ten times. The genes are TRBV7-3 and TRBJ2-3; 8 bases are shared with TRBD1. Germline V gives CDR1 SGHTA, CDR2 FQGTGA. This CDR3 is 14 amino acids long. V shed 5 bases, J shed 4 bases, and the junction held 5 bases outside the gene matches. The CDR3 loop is CASSKTGVADTQYF. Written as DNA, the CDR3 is TGTGCCAGCAGCAAGACAGGGGTCGCAGATACGCAGTATTTT.

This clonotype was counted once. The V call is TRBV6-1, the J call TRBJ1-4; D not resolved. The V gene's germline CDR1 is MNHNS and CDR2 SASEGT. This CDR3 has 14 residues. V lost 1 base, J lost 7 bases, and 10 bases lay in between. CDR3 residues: CASSEVRVGEKLFF. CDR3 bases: TGTGCCAGCAGTGAAGTGAGGGTGGGTGAAAAACTGTTTTTT.